Each of the 27 T cell receptor beta chains below was sequenced from the same sample in a study of CD4 T cell repertoires in COVID-19 (dated by TCRdb to about 2021). Uncultured memory T cell samples were subjected to sequencing directly after ex vivo isolation. The library was obtained by the immunoSEQ multiplex PCR assay. TCRdb mirrors the immuneACCESS table, restricted to in-frame sequences. Some clones are absent from its copies; in checked studies, under half trace to an unresolved V gene, and the reason for the others is unknown. For this sample the table gives 8,400 or so clones, of which roughly 80% were detected only once. Of the sample, about 2% is held by the ten largest clones. The sample here was effector memory CD4+ T cells from blood, taken before the COVID-19 pandemic. The cell subset or site tag for this specimen amounts to: CD4+ T effector memory cells. These receptors originate from a human donor who had COVID-19.

The rearrangement joins TRBV7-9 to TRBJ2-3; 15 bases match TRBD2. J was trimmed by 5 bases and V by 5 bases; bases with no gene match: 5. The CDR3 runs to 16 residues. Germline V CDR1 and CDR2: SEHNR, FQNEAQ (reference sequence). The DNA of the CDR3 is TGTGCCAGCAGCCGCGGACTAGCGGGAGGGGTAGATACGCAGTATTTT. It translates to CASSRGLAGGVDTQYF.

In regard to this clone: The same CDR3 also results from other DNA sequences found in this sample. This chain uses TRBV5-1 with TRBJ2-5; the D gene is possibly TRBD2 (5 bases). Germline V CDR1 and CDR2: SGHRS, YFSETQ. Trimming removed 3 bases at V and 2 bases at J, with 8 bases between. CDR3 length: 13 residues. CDR3 amino acids: CASSYAGQETQYF. The CDR3 bases are TGCGCCAGCAGCTATGCGGGTCAAGAGACCCAGTACTTC.

The V call is TRBV5-6, the J call TRBJ2-3; 11 nucleotides match TRBD2. Trimming took 3 bases from V and 3 from J; bases not matched to a gene: 9. Germline V lookup: CDR1 SGHDT, CDR2 YYEEEE. This CDR3 region has 17 residues. The CDR3 sequence is CASSSRSSGRFTDTQYF. The DNA of the CDR3 is TGTGCCAGCAGCTCTCGTTCTAGCGGGAGGTTTACAGATACGCAGTATTTT.

This clone was picked up one time. This sequence joins TRBV5-1 and TRBJ2-7; 7 nucleotides match TRBD1. The germline gives CDR1 SGHRS, CDR2 YFSETQ. The CDR3 is 13 residues long. V lost 3 bases, J lost 3 bases, and 3 bases stayed unmatched. This chain's CDR3 is CASSSTGIYEQYF. The CDR3 bases are TGCGCCAGCAGCTCGACAGGGATCTACGAGCAGTACTTC.

This chain joins TRBV7-2 and TRBJ1-1; D not resolved. The germline V and J ends were trimmed by 5 bases and 5 bases, with 9 bases remaining between them. Germline V lookup: CDR1 SGHTA, CDR2 FQGNSA. This CDR3 comprises 12 residues. DNA for the CDR3: TGTGCCAGCAGCCCCCGGGGTACTGAAGCTTTCTTT. It yields the protein CASSPRGTEAFF.

The rearrangement links TRBV10-3 to TRBJ2-5; D unresolved. The CDR3 runs 12 residues. Trimming took off 2 bases at V and 4 bases at J, with 5 bases between the two ends. Per the germline V gene, CDR1 is ENHRY and CDR2 is SYGVKD. CDR3 region: CAISEPGETQYF. DNA of the CDR3: TGTGCCATCAGTGAGCCGGGAGAGACCCAGTACTTC.

This chain links TRBV5-4 with TRBJ2-2; maybe TRBD1 (6 bases). The germline V gene has CDR1 SGHNT and CDR2 YYREEE (reference sequence). This CDR3 has 15 residues. Trimming shortened V by 3 bases and J by 2 bases, and 11 bases separated the two germline ends. CDR3 sequence (DNA): TGTGCCAGCAGCTCAACGGGACAAAACACCGGGGAGCTGTTTTTT. It specifies CASSSTGQNTGELFF.

The J gene is TRBJ2-7, the V gene TRBV2, with TRBD2 as a possible D gene (6 bases). Trimming took off 4 bases at V and 7 bases at J, with 20 bases between the two ends. Germline V gene lookup returns CDR1 SNHLY and CDR2 FYNNEI. The CDR3 is 15 amino acids. The CDR3 nucleotides read TGTGCCAGCAGTGGAACAGGAGTCCCCGGGGGAGAGCAGTACTTC. Its protein product is CASSGTGVPGGEQYF. Full variable domain (rest looked up from reference TRBV2 and TRBJ2-7): EPEVTQTPSHQVTQMGQEVILRCVPISNHLYFYWYRQILGQKVEFLVSFYNNEISEKSEIFDDQFSVERPDGSNFTLKIRSTKLEDSAMYFCASSGTGVPGGEQYFGPGTRLTVT.

This clone has only a few counts. The V gene is TRBV29-1, the J gene TRBJ2-5; D is possibly TRBD2 (5 bases). The CDR3 is 13 residues long. V was cut by 6 bases and J by 5 bases, with 16 bases left in between. CDR1 SQVTM and CDR2 ANQGSEA come from the germline V gene. The CDR3 sequence is CSVRHSSWETQYF. CDR3 nucleotides: TGCAGCGTCCGCCATTCTAGCTGGGAGACCCAGTACTTC.

This clone was seen only a few times. The chain couples TRBV19 to TRBJ2-5; 7 bases line up with TRBD1. V gave up 3 bases and J gave up 5 bases; unmatched junction bases: 6. The germline V gene has CDR1 LNHDA and CDR2 SQIVND (reference sequence). CDR3 length equals 14 residues. The CDR3 coding sequence is TGTGCCAGTAGTATGGTAGGGGGCAGGGAGACCCAGTACTTC. This codes for CASSMVGGRETQYF. Filled out from reference TRBV19 and TRBJ2-5, the complete variable domain reads DGGITQSPKYLFRKEGQNVTLSCEQNLNHDAMYWYRQDPGQGLRLIYYSQIVNDFQKGDIAEGYSVSREKKESFPLTVTSAQKNPTAFYLCASSMVGGRETQYFGPGTRLLVL.

V usage is TRBV13 and J usage is TRBJ1-3; D is uncertain. Germline lookup yields CDR1 PRHDT and CDR2 FYEKMQ (reference sequence). CDR3 length: 15 residues. V lost 5 bases to trimming and J lost 0 bases, with 11 bases between them. This CDR3 is CASSRTLNSGNTIYF. In DNA, the CDR3 is TGTGCCAGCAGCCGCACGCTAAACTCTGGAAACACCATATATTTT.

The genes are TRBV6-4 and TRBJ2-2; 9 bases map to TRBD2. CDR3 length: 16 amino acids. V was pared by 4 bases and J by 4 bases, with 7 bases of the junction left unmatched. Germline V gives CDR1 MRHNA, CDR2 SNTAGT. As DNA, the CDR3 is TGTGCCAGCAGTGTCTTAGCGGGAGAGAGCACCGGGGAGCTGTTTTTT. It yields the protein CASSVLAGESTGELFF.

Turning to this clone: The junction and the germline gene differ at one end; a read error may be behind it. The V call is TRBV7-9, the J call TRBJ1-5, with D unresolved. Germline CDR1 SEHNR, CDR2 FQNEAQ (reference sequence). The CDR3 has 12 amino acids. The DNA of the CDR3 is TGTGCCAGCAGTCGTCAGGATCAGGCCCAGCATTTT. Amino acid sequence: CASSRQDQAQHF.

In this sample, this clone turned up a few times. CDR3 sequence: CAISESPPAGENYGYTF. The CDR3 DNA sequence: TGTGCCATCAGTGAGTCTCCCCCGGCAGGCGAAAACTATGGCTACACCTTC. V gene TRBV10-3 combines with J gene TRBJ1-2, with unresolved D. In germline, CDR1 is ENHRY, CDR2 SYGVKD. The CDR3 sequence is 17 residues long. V lost 0 bases and J 2 bases, leaving 16 bases between the germline ends.

Turning to this clone: This CDR3 is also generated by other DNA sequences in the sample. This chain uses TRBV20-1 with TRBJ1-1, with D unresolved. CDR3 length: 11 residues. V lost 6 bases to trimming and J lost 2 bases, with 7 bases between them. Germline CDR1 reads DFQATT; CDR2 reads SNEGSKA (reference sequence). The CDR3 loop reads CSAYLNTEAFF. The CDR3 nucleotides are TGCAGTGCCTACTTAAACACTGAAGCTTTCTTT.

The chain carries TRBV2 and TRBJ2-1, with TRBD1 matching 10 bases. There are 13 residues in the CDR3. The J segment lost 8 bases and the V segment lost 7 bases, leaving 5 bases of the junction unmatched. CDR1 and CDR2 from the germline V gene are SNHLY and FYNNEI. CDR3 residues: CASIRDRGYEQFF. The CDR3 DNA follows: TGTGCCAGCATAAGGGACAGGGGATATGAGCAGTTCTTC.

The sample holds one count of this clone. One junction end does not reproduce the germline sequence, and a read error may be involved. The same CDR3 arises from other DNA sequences in this sample as well. This chain joins TRBV6-5 and TRBJ2-3, with 8 nucleotides matching TRBD2. The CDR3 contains 14 residues. Germline values: CDR1 MNHEY, CDR2 SVGAGI. The CDR3: CASNREGRTDTQYF. CDR3 in DNA: TGTGCCAGCAATCGGGAGGGACGCACGGATACGCAGTATTTT.

The rearrangement joins TRBV28 to TRBJ2-7; TRBD1 agrees at 8 bases. Germline V gives CDR1 MDHEN, CDR2 SYDVKM. Trimming cost V 7 bases and J 5 bases; bases outside gene matches: 4. The CDR3 spans 12 residues. CDR3 nucleotides: TGTGCCAGCACTACGGACAGGGACGAGCAGTACTTC. Its translation: CASTTDRDEQYF.

This chain uses TRBV4-1 with TRBJ1-4, with D possibly being TRBD1 (6 bases). V was pared by 1 base and J by 8 bases, with 11 bases between. The CDR3 totals 14 residues. Germline values: CDR1 MGHRA, CDR2 YSYEKL. The DNA for the CDR3 is TGCGCCAGCAGCCAAGCGGGACAAGGAGAAAAACTGTTTTTT. Translated, it gives CASSQAGQGEKLFF.

The rearrangement joins TRBV28 to TRBJ2-3; 8 bases agree with TRBD1. Trimming at V came to 6 bases and at J to 6 bases, leaving 8 bases not matched to a gene. Germline V gene sequence: CDR1 MDHEN, CDR2 SYDVKM. This CDR3 comprises 14 residues. As DNA, the CDR3 is TGTGCCAGCAGGCAGGACAGGGTCACGGATACGCAGTATTTT. It encodes CASRQDRVTDTQYF.

The chain links TRBV6-1 to TRBJ1-2; the D gene is possibly TRBD1 (5 bases). The V gene's germline CDR1 is MNHNS and CDR2 SASEGT. The CDR3 has 13 residues. Trimming pared 3 bases from V and 3 bases from J, leaving 8 bases between. CDR3 amino acids: CASSDTGYYGYTF. The CDR3 DNA sequence: TGTGCCAGCAGTGACACAGGATACTATGGCTACACCTTC.

About this clone itself: Other DNA sequences in this sample translate to the same CDR3. The rearrangement links TRBV25-1 to TRBJ1-6, with a weak D call TRBD1 (5 bases). This CDR3 comprises 16 residues. CDR1 is MGHDK and CDR2 is SYGVNS in the germline V gene. V was shortened by 7 bases and J by 7 bases, with 20 bases between the two germline ends. The CDR3 coding sequence is TGTGCCAGCACTCATTCCGTGCAGGGTGCGAATTCACCCCTCCACTTT. Translated, it gives CASTHSVQGANSPLHF.

DNA of the CDR3: TGTGCCAGCAGCGAACAGGGGGGATGGGAGCTGTTTTTT. It is translated as CASSEQGGWELFF. V is TRBV6-5 and J is TRBJ2-2, with 8 bases aligning to TRBD1. Germline V gene data show CDR1 as MNHEY and CDR2 as SVGAGI. The CDR3 extends over 13 amino acids. V lost 6 bases and J lost 9; bases outside the gene matches: 6.

This clone was detected only a few times. Other DNA sequences from this sample encode an identical CDR3 as well. The chain has TRBV6-1 and TRBJ2-3, with D maybe TRBD2 (7 bases). Germline CDR1 reads MNHNS; CDR2 reads SASEGT. V dropped 1 base and J dropped 5 bases, with 13 bases sitting between them. The CDR3 consists of 15 residues. The CDR3 DNA follows: TGTGCCAGCAGTGAAGGTTCGGGGGGCCAAGATACGCAGTATTTT. Translation: CASSEGSGGQDTQYF.

The genes are TRBV29-1 and TRBJ2-1; 9 nucleotides agree with TRBD2. The V segment lost 3 bases and the J segment 6 bases; nucleotides outside the gene matches: 12. The CDR3 runs to 16 residues. The germline V gene encodes CDR1 SQVTM and CDR2 ANQGSEA. CDR3 nucleotide sequence: TGCAGCGTTGACGGGCCTAGCGGGATTACGCTCAATGAGCAGTTCTTC. Translated: CSVDGPSGITLNEQFF.

This clone turned up a few times. V and J are TRBV2 and TRBJ2-6, with D possibly TRBD1 on 6 matching bases. CDR1 and CDR2 from the germline V gene are SNHLY and FYNNEI. V lost 9 bases and J lost 0, with 24 bases in between. This CDR3 has 19 residues. CDR3 coding DNA: TGTGCCAGTCTTGAAACAGGGTTGAGGGTTACCTCTGGGGCCAACGTCCTGACTTTC. This gives the protein CASLETGLRVTSGANVLTF.

The CDR3 is CASRSDWTGGNYEQYF. For the CDR3, the DNA is TGTGCCAGCAGATCCGATTGGACAGGGGGAAACTACGAGCAGTACTTC. The V gene is TRBV2, the J gene TRBJ2-7; 10 bases map to TRBD1. The germline gives CDR1 SNHLY, CDR2 FYNNEI. The CDR3 has 16 amino acids. Trimming took 6 bases from V and 3 from J; bases not matched to a gene: 11.